This T cell receptor beta chain was found in a study of cytomegalovirus exposure and HLA in healthy donors. Generated by immunoSEQ multiplex PCR, the TCRdb table keeps only in-frame clones and is missing some. The sample lists some 200,000 clones, roughly nine tenths occurring once. A note on this clone: Its antigen remains unknown.

CDR3 size: 13 residues. Looked up from germline, CDR1 is SEHNR and CDR2 is FQNEAQ (reference sequence). Trimming left V 7 bases short and J 7 bases short, with 14 bases between. The study's findings and limits: Researchers reported that a few CMV-associated chains were confirmed in vitro as CMV antigen-specific.

The source material was PBMCs. This chain uses TRBV7-9 with TRBJ2-4, with D unresolved. The receptor comes from a young man in good health and CMV-seropositive. CDR3 nucleotide sequence: TGTGCCAGCATCGAAGAAAATCGGAACATTCAGTACTTC. This translates into CASIEENRNIQYF.